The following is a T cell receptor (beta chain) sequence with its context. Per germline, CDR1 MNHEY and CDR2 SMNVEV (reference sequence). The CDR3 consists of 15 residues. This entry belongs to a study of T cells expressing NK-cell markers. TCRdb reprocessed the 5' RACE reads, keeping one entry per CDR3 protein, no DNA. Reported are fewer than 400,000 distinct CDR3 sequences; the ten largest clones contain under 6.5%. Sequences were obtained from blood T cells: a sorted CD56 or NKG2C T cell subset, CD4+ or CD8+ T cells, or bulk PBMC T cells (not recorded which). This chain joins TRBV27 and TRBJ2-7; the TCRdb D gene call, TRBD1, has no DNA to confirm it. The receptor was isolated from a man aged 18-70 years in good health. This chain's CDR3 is CASRRARGASGEQYF.